The 7 T cell receptor beta chains below all came from one sample that was sequenced in a study of regulatory T cells in long-lasting Graves disease. CDR3-region Arm-PCR and iRepertoire HTBI primers produced the TCR beta libraries. TCRdb reprocessed the multiplex PCR reads with MiXCR, giving one entry per CDR3 protein. The sample lists a few hundred thousand distinct CDR3 sequences, 20% to 25% seen once, with roughly 26% in the top ten. Described time point: persistent/refractory GD, antithyroid drugs over 5 years with positive TRAb. After RNA was extracted from PBMCs, the TCR library was made from it. The sequencing used peripheral blood mononuclear cells (PBMCs), collected when the disease was refractory, from a patient treated with antithyroid drugs. The source is a female donor with Graves disease.

This clonotype was picked up a small number of times. This chain connects TRBV3-1 to TRBJ2-1; 10 bases map to TRBD1. The CDR3 spans 17 residues. Trimming removed 4 bases from V and 2 bases from J; junction bases left unmatched: 8. Germline lookup yields CDR1 LGHDT and CDR2 YNNKEL (reference sequence). This chain's CDR3 is CASSRVTGTGAYNEQFF. In nucleotides, the CDR3 is TGTGCCAGCAGCCGAGTTACCGGGACAGGGGCCTACAATGAGCAGTTCTTC.

The sample holds many counts of this clonotype. This chain links TRBV6-1 with TRBJ1-5, with no clear D. V dropped 6 bases and J dropped 3 bases, with 9 bases sitting between them. Germline V CDR1 and CDR2: MNHNS, SASEGT. The CDR3 is made up of 13 amino acids. The CDR3 here is CASRNSNNQPQHF. As DNA, the CDR3 is TGTGCCAGCAGGAACTCAAACAATCAGCCCCAGCATTTT.

In its sample, this clonotype was seen a few times. This chain joins TRBV11-1 and TRBJ1-1, with D tentatively TRBD1 (5 bases). CDR1 and CDR2 (germline): SGHAT, FQDESV (reference sequence). V lost 1 base, J lost 8 bases, and 11 bases lay in between. The CDR3 loop spans 13 amino acids. DNA of the CDR3: TGTGCCAGCAGCTTAGACCTTGGGGGGGAAGCTTTCTTT. This sequence encodes CASSLDLGGEAFF.

This clonotype was seen repeatedly, ten times or more. The chain employs TRBV2 and TRBJ2-5, with no clear D. The germline V gene encodes CDR1 SNHLY and CDR2 FYNNEI. V gave up 6 bases and J gave up 5 bases, with 7 bases separating them. The CDR3 extends over 11 amino acids. The CDR3, as DNA: TGTGCCAGCAGAGGGTTGGAGACCCAGTACTTC. Amino acid sequence: CASRGLETQYF.

There are a few counts of this clonotype. The gene calls are TRBV5-6 and TRBJ1-1; unclear D gene. This CDR3 comprises 15 residues. CDR1 and CDR2 from the germline V gene are SGHDT and YYEEEE. V gave up 2 bases and J gave up 0 bases, with 11 bases separating them. CDR3 loop: CASSFSSGVNTEAFF. As DNA, the CDR3 is TGTGCCAGCAGCTTTTCATCCGGGGTGAACACTGAAGCTTTCTTT.

This clonotype was detected many times. The J gene is TRBJ1-2, the V gene TRBV5-5, with 9 nucleotides matching TRBD1. J gave up 4 bases and V 4 bases, and 8 bases lay outside the gene matches. The CDR3 covers 15 residues. CDR1 is SGHKS and CDR2 is YYEKEE in the germline V gene (reference sequence). This chain's CDR3 is CASSQDRGRGYGYTF. CDR3 in DNA: TGTGCCAGCAGCCAGGACAGGGGACGAGGCTATGGCTACACCTTC.

This clonotype was seen ten or more times. V is TRBV11-2 and J is TRBJ2-7; D perhaps matches TRBD2 (6 bases). Germline-derived CDR1 and CDR2 are SGHAT and FQNNGV. The CDR3 totals 14 residues. Trimming removed 4 bases at V and 6 bases at J, with 16 bases between. CDR3 sequence: CASSSSGSGVEQYF. The CDR3 region has the DNA TGTGCCAGCAGCTCTTCAGGGTCGGGGGTCGAGCAGTACTTC. Drawing the rest from reference TRBV11-2 and TRBJ2-7, the complete variable domain is EAGVAQSPRYKIIEKRQSVAFWCNPISGHATLYWYQQILGQGPKLLIQFQNNGVVDDSQLPKDRFSAERLKGVDSTLKIQPAKLEDSAVYLCASSSSGSGVEQYFGPGTRLTVT.